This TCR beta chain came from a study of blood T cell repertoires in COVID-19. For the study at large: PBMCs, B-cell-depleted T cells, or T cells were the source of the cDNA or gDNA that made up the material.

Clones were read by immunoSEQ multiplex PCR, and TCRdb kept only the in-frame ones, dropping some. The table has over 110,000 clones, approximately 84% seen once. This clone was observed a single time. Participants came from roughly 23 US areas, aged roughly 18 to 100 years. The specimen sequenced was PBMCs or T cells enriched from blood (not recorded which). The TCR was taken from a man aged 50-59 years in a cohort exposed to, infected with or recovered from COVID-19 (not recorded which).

This CDR3 is CASSSPLLRERAFF. The CDR3 DNA reads as TGTGCCAGCAGTTCCCCACTCCTCCGAGAGAGAGCTTTCTTT. J is TRBJ1-1 and V is TRBV6-5, with D unclear. The V end lost 4 bases, the J end lost 10 bases, and 19 bases lay between the germline ends. Germline V gives CDR1 MNHEY, CDR2 SVGAGI. The length of the CDR3 is 14 residues.